A single sample is the source of the 13 T cell receptor beta chains below, sequenced in a study of cytomegalovirus exposure and HLA in healthy donors (dated by TCRdb to about 2017). To prepare the library, the immunoSEQ multiplex PCR assay was applied. For the multiplex PCR, a mixture combining 60 forward primers for TCR Vbeta segments and 13 reverse primers for TCR Jbeta segments was used. TCRdb holds this immuneACCESS table with in-frame rearrangements only. Some clones are missing; in checked studies, unresolved V genes explain under half, and the rest has no known cause. In this sample the table shows roughly 190,000 clones, approximately 12% of which occur a single time. The ten biggest clones cover about 7.8% of the sample. Sequencing was done on a sample of PBMCs. The source of these receptors is a man aged 50 or older in good health and CMV-seropositive.

In this sample, this clone turned up a few times. The chain is built from TRBV7-8 and TRBJ2-7; 10 bases agree with TRBD1. The V segment lost 3 bases and the J segment 1 base; nucleotides outside the gene matches: 6. Per the germline V gene, CDR1 is SGHVS and CDR2 is FQNEAQ. The CDR3 runs to 16 residues. CDR3 amino acids: CASSFHGTGVSYEQYF. Written as DNA, the CDR3 is TGTGCCAGCAGCTTTCATGGGACAGGGGTTTCCTACGAGCAGTACTTC.

The V call is TRBV5-6, the J call TRBJ2-3; weak D call: TRBD2 (5 bases). Germline-derived CDR1 and CDR2 are SGHDT and YYEEEE. V was clipped by 0 bases and J by 8 bases, with 22 bases between them. The CDR3 contains 17 residues. In DNA, the CDR3 is TGTGCCAGCAGCTTGGCCGAGGGTCCCCGGTTCCGCAGTACGCAGTATTTT. It specifies CASSLAEGPRFRSTQYF.

This clone was counted between two and nine times. This chain connects TRBV2 to TRBJ1-1, with D hard to call. The germline V gene has CDR1 SNHLY and CDR2 FYNNEI. This CDR3 contains 15 residues. V lost 4 bases and J 0 bases, leaving 12 bases between the germline ends. The CDR3 sequence: CASSVESLMNTEAFF. CDR3 in DNA: TGTGCCAGCAGTGTTGAAAGCCTCATGAACACTGAAGCTTTCTTT.

The chain joins TRBV11-3 to TRBJ2-5, with D tentatively TRBD2 (5 bases). This CDR3 contains 16 residues. The V and J ends lost 3 bases and 1 base respectively, with 15 bases between them. The germline V gene encodes CDR1 SGHNT and CDR2 YENEEA. This CDR3 reads CASSFGQTTAQETQYF. For the CDR3, the DNA is TGTGCCAGCAGCTTCGGCCAGACTACAGCCCAAGAGACCCAGTACTTC. Combining the CDR3 with reference TRBV11-3 and TRBJ2-5 gives the whole variable domain EAGVVQSPRYKIIEKKQPVAFWCNPISGHNTLYWYLQNLGQGPELLIRYENEEAVDDSQLPKDRFSAERLKGVDSTLKIQPAELGDSAVYLCASSFGQTTAQETQYFGPGTRLLVL.

The chain combines TRBV5-6 with TRBJ1-5; 7 bases are shared with TRBD1. Germline CDR1 is SGHDT and CDR2 is YYEEEE. The ends lost 4 bases at V and 1 base at J; junction bases unmatched: 5. The CDR3 runs to 15 residues. The CDR3 bases are TGTGCCAGCAGCCCCAGGGGGGTGAGCAATCAGCCCCAGCATTTT. Residues: CASSPRGVSNQPQHF.

The chain couples TRBV15 to TRBJ2-6; D remains unclear. Germline V gene sequence: CDR1 LNHNV, CDR2 YYDKDF (reference sequence). Trimming stripped 3 bases from V and 0 bases from J, with 9 bases between. The CDR3 has 16 amino acids. DNA of the CDR3: TGTGCCACCAGCAGGGCAAGAGGCTCTGGGGCCAACGTCCTGACTTTC. Protein product: CATSRARGSGANVLTF.

A few counts support this clone. The chain uses TRBV5-1 and TRBJ2-7; TRBD2 aligns across 9 bases. Germline V lookup: CDR1 SGHRS, CDR2 YFSETQ. CDR3 length equals 14 residues. V shed 5 bases and J 0 bases; nucleotides not matched to a gene: 3. CDR3 sequence (DNA): TGCGCCAGCAGTTTAGCGGGGGTCTCCTACGAGCAGTACTTC. It specifies CASSLAGVSYEQYF. Supplemented by reference TRBV5-1 and TRBJ2-7, the full variable domain reads KAGVTQTPRYLIKTRGQQVTLSCSPISGHRSVSWYQQTPGQGLQFLFEYFSETQRNKGNFPGRFSGRQFSNSRSEMNVSTLELGDSALYLCASSLAGVSYEQYFGPGTRLTVT.

This clone was detected only a few times. CDR3 region: CASSLGGSPRGTDTQYF. Written as DNA, the CDR3 is TGTGCCAGCAGCTTAGGAGGGAGCCCCAGGGGAACAGATACGCAGTATTTT. J is TRBJ2-3 and V is TRBV11-2, with D possibly being TRBD1 (6 bases). The CDR3 length is 17 residues. Between the trimmed V and J ends, which lost 1 base and 3 bases, there was a span of 17 bases. The germline V gene has CDR1 SGHAT and CDR2 FQNNGV.

This rearrangement joins TRBV7-8 to TRBJ2-3, with no clear D. The V and J ends lost 0 bases and 2 bases respectively, with 6 bases between them. The CDR3 sequence is 14 residues long. Germline V lookup: CDR1 SGHVS, CDR2 FQNEAQ. CDR3 DNA sequence: TGTGCCAGCAGCTTAGCCAGTACCACAGATACGCAGTATTTT. Protein sequence: CASSLASTTDTQYF.

The J gene is TRBJ1-2, the V gene TRBV6-6; possible D gene TRBD1, 6 bases. The CDR3 is made up of 14 amino acids. Trimming pared 7 bases from V and 4 bases from J, leaving 16 bases between. Germline V gene data show CDR1 as MNHNY and CDR2 as SVGAGI (reference sequence). The CDR3, as DNA: TGTGCCAGCACCCTCCGAAGGGGGGGCTATGGCTACACCTTC. It encodes CASTLRRGGYGYTF.

CDR3 bases: TGTGCCAGCAGTGAGCTGGGACAGAAACCTTACGAGCAGTACGTC. The encoded protein is CASSELGQKPYEQYV. The chain employs TRBV2 and TRBJ2-7; 7 bases map to TRBD1. Unmatched junction bases numbered 9, after V lost 3 bases and J lost 4 bases. The V gene's germline CDR1 is SNHLY and CDR2 FYNNEI. The CDR3 is 15 amino acids.

The CDR3 DNA reads as TGTGCCAGCAGTTTTCGGACAGGGAGGTTAATGAACACTGAAGCTTTCTTT. It yields the protein CASSFRTGRLMNTEAFF. The chain has TRBV28 and TRBJ1-1; 8 bases agree with TRBD1. Trimming removed 3 bases from V and 0 bases from J; junction bases left unmatched: 9. From germline, CDR1 is MDHEN and CDR2 SYDVKM. The CDR3 length is 17 residues.

The chain recombines TRBV9 with TRBJ1-5; TRBD1 might be the D (6 bases). This CDR3 has 17 amino acids. With 4 bases removed from V and 7 bases from J, the gap between germline ends came to 24 bases. Germline V gene data show CDR1 as SGDLS and CDR2 as YYNGEE. The CDR3 DNA follows: TGTGCCAGCAGCTTATGTTCAAGGTCAGGGGAAGGGCAGCCCCAGCATTTT. Its translation is CASSLCSRSGEGQPQHF.